These 10 T cell receptor beta chains share one sample of origin, sequenced in a study of T cells in Graves' hyperthyroidism and ophthalmopathy (dated 2019 in TCRdb). The method was multiplex PCR. The listed sequencing device is Illumina HiSeq 2000. Amplification of TCR beta CDR3 regions was carried out from RNA transcripts. The first round of RT-PCR for the TCR CDR3 was performed with the HTBI primer set and the Qiagen OneStep RT-PCR kit. Using fastp trimming at Q25 and MiXCR clonotype assembly, TCRdb reanalyzed the public sequencing data and kept in-frame beta chains. Rows with one shared CDR3 protein collapse into an entry with the most common genes and DNA. This sample gives about 420,000 distinct CDR3 sequences in total; more than 15% of them show up just once. The ten largest make up approximately 7.5% of the sample. Sequencing input: blood. Receptor source: a woman aged 18 to 35 with Graves' hyperthyroidism.

The chain carries TRBV4-1 and TRBJ1-2, with 11 bases lining up with TRBD1. The junction had 10 bases not matched to a gene; V was cut back by 5 bases and J by 8 bases. The germline V gene has CDR1 MGHRA and CDR2 YSYEKL. The CDR3 contains 15 residues. The CDR3 DNA reads TGCGCCAGCAGCTCGGGACAGGGGGGCGATTGGGGCTACACCTTC. Amino acids: CASSSGQGGDWGYTF.

This clonotype came up many times. The gene calls are TRBV30 and TRBJ1-2; D not certain. V lost 2 bases to trimming and J lost 1 base, with 8 bases between them. Germline loops: CDR1 GTSNPN, CDR2 SVGIG (reference sequence). This CDR3 region has 13 residues. CDR3 bases: TGTGCCTGGAGTATTCTCTTTAACTATGGCTACACCTTC. Protein sequence: CAWSILFNYGYTF.

Only a few counts were recorded for this clonotype. The chain recombines TRBV10-3 with TRBJ2-7; a possible D gene is TRBD1 (5 bases). The germline V gene encodes CDR1 ENHRY and CDR2 SYGVKD. The V and J ends lost 6 bases and 0 bases respectively, with 12 bases between them. The CDR3 length is 14 residues. CDR3 sequence: CAISPDSSSYEQYF. The CDR3 DNA reads TGTGCCATCAGCCCCGACAGCAGCTCCTACGAGCAGTACTTC.

This clonotype was recorded many times. This chain links TRBV18 with TRBJ2-3, with D possibly TRBD1 on 5 matching bases. Germline V gene data show CDR1 as KGHSH and CDR2 as LQKENI. V lost 3 bases and J 0 bases, leaving 10 bases between the germline ends. This CDR3 spans 15 amino acids. CDR3 DNA sequence: TGTGCCAGCTCACCGGGGCGAGCTAGCACAGATACGCAGTATTTT. It specifies CASSPGRASTDTQYF.

The CDR3 protein is CAWSSGQGGYTF. CDR3 nucleotides: TGTGCCTGGAGTTCGGGCCAAGGAGGCTACACCTTC. The genes are TRBV30 and TRBJ1-2; no clear D. From germline, CDR1 is GTSNPN and CDR2 SVGIG (reference sequence). The CDR3 length is 12 residues. Trimming left V 2 bases short and J 8 bases short, with 12 bases between. Based on the CDR3 plus reference TRBV30 and TRBJ1-2, the full variable domain is SQTIHQWPATLVQPVGSPLSLECTVEGTSNPNLYWYRQAAGRGLQLLFYSVGIGQISSEVPQNLSASRPQDRQFILSSKKLLLSDSGFYLCAWSSGQGGYTFGSGTRLTVV.

This clonotype showed up many times. The gene calls are TRBV12-3 or TRBV12-4 and TRBJ2-1; 10 bases are a match to TRBD2. Germline trimming cut 3 bases from V and 5 bases from J; bases unmatched to any gene: 19. The CDR3 has 20 residues. CDR3 region: CASSFVSGGTSRTGDNEQFF. The CDR3 coding sequence is TGTGCCAGCAGTTTTGTTAGCGGGGGGACATCCAGAACGGGGGACAATGAGCAGTTCTTC.

The sample holds many counts of this clonotype. The chain has TRBV5-6 and TRBJ2-2, with 11 bases aligning to TRBD2. The CDR3 runs to 15 residues. The junction had 4 bases not matched to a gene; V was cut back by 4 bases and J by 5 bases. Germline V CDR1 and CDR2: SGHDT, YYEEEE. CDR3 sequence (DNA): TGTGCCAGCAGCCCTCCTAGCGGGAGGACCGGGGAGCTGTTTTTT. Encoded protein: CASSPPSGRTGELFF.

This clonotype was seen ten or more times. The genes are TRBV5-1 and TRBJ2-3, with D perhaps given as TRBD1 or TRBD2 (6 bases each). V was shortened by 4 bases and J by 5 bases, with 17 bases between the two germline ends. CDR3 size: 15 residues. Germline assignment: CDR1 SGHRS and CDR2 YFSETQ. In DNA form, the CDR3 reads TGCGCCAGCAGCACAGACCCGGGGGCCGGAGATACGCAGTATTTT. This encodes CASSTDPGAGDTQYF. The full variable domain, its missing parts supplied by reference TRBV5-1 and TRBJ2-3, is KAGVTQTPRYLIKTRGQQVTLSCSPISGHRSVSWYQQTPGQGLQFLFEYFSETQRNKGNFPGRFSGRQFSNSRSEMNVSTLELGDSALYLCASSTDPGAGDTQYFGPGTRLTVL.

The rearrangement joins TRBV3-1 to TRBJ1-2; D possibly corresponds to TRBD1 (6 bases). The CDR3 length is 14 residues. Germline V gene lookup returns CDR1 LGHDT and CDR2 YNNKEL (reference sequence). Trimming took off 0 bases at V and 8 bases at J, with 13 bases between the two ends. CDR3 sequence reads: CASSQDWGAHGYTF. In nucleotides, the CDR3 is TGTGCCAGCAGCCAAGATTGGGGGGCGCACGGCTACACCTTC.

This clonotype has at least ten counts. The chain is built from TRBV3-1 and TRBJ2-3, with a weak D call TRBD2 (5 bases). Per the germline V gene, CDR1 is LGHDT and CDR2 is YNNKEL (reference sequence). Trimming pared 0 bases from V and 2 bases from J, leaving 12 bases between. CDR3 length: 16 amino acids. The CDR3 here is CASSQDEGGYTDTQYF. The CDR3 coding sequence is TGTGCCAGCAGCCAAGACGAGGGCGGGTACACAGATACGCAGTATTTT.